What follows is one TCR beta chain and its context. For the second PCR, which ran for about 6 to 12 cycles, a sample-barcoded 5' primer and a J-beta primer mix were used. From the 5' RACE reads, TCRdb called clonotypes with MiXCR, one entry per CDR3 protein. The sample has 1.5 million to 2 million distinct CDR3 sequences, 28% seen once. This entry is derived from a study of blood T cells in healthy people across ages. Sequenced input: blood. The sequence came from a woman in her twenties or thirties in good health.

The CDR3 nucleotides read TGCAGCGTTGAAGGGAGGGGCCGAACTGAAGCTTTCTTT. Translation gives CSVEGRGRTEAFF. This chain joins TRBV29-1 and TRBJ1-1, with TRBD1 as a possible D gene (5 bases). From germline, CDR1 is SQVTM and CDR2 ANQGSEA. V was pared by 1 base and J by 5 bases, with 11 bases between. CDR3 size: 13 residues.